This passage covers 28 T cell receptor beta chains from one sample sequenced in a study of T cell responses to AZD1222 COVID-19 vaccine. This table comes from immunoSEQ multiplex PCR, and its TCRdb copy is limited to in-frame clones, with some not included. This sample carries 90,000 to 120,000 clones, around nine tenths of them seen once, and the ten largest clones take under 25%. The specimen comprised peripheral blood, sampled on day 0 of AZD1222 vaccination. These receptors were collected from an adult in good health.

The gene calls are TRBV19 and TRBJ2-1; TRBD1 agrees at 8 bases. Germline assignment: CDR1 LNHDA and CDR2 SQIVND (reference sequence). The V gene end was trimmed by 7 bases and the J gene end by 10 bases; junction bases not matched to a gene: 12. The CDR3 runs 14 residues. In DNA, the CDR3 is TGTGCCAGTAAGTTGGGACAGGCGATGGGGGAGCAGTTCTTC. Translating gives CASKLGQAMGEQFF.

The rearrangement joins TRBV2 to TRBJ1-5, with 7 bases that match TRBD1. Trimming removed 6 bases from V and 4 bases from J; junction bases left unmatched: 12. CDR1 SNHLY and CDR2 FYNNEI come from the germline V gene. The CDR3 length is 16 residues. CDR3 sequence: CASSGGQPRGNQPQHF. The DNA of the CDR3 is TGTGCCAGCAGCGGGGGACAGCCAAGAGGGAATCAGCCCCAGCATTTT.

This chain joins TRBV6-5 and TRBJ2-7, with a tentative D call TRBD1 (6 bases). CDR3 length: 14 amino acids. Germline V gene sequence: CDR1 MNHEY, CDR2 SVGAGI. V lost 5 bases and J lost 3, with 14 bases in between. The CDR3 here is CASSPRTALYEQYF. The DNA of the CDR3 is TGTGCCAGCAGTCCGCGGACAGCTCTCTACGAGCAGTACTTC.

The J gene is TRBJ2-2, the V gene TRBV2; 7 nucleotides agree with TRBD1. V lost 7 bases, J lost 3 bases, and 8 bases stayed unmatched. CDR1 is SNHLY, CDR2 FYNNEI, per germline. This CDR3 is 15 amino acids long. The CDR3: CASKRGRLDTGELFF. CDR3 in DNA: TGTGCCAGCAAGAGGGGGCGCTTGGACACCGGGGAGCTGTTTTTT.

The genes are TRBV5-5 and TRBJ2-5, with D possibly being TRBD1 (5 bases). The ends were cut back, 2 bases at V and 1 base at J, with 9 bases in the middle. Per the germline V gene, CDR1 is SGHKS and CDR2 is YYEKEE (reference sequence). The CDR3 totals 14 residues. CDR3 nucleotide sequence: TGTGCCAGCAGCTTTGGCAGGGTCCAAGAGACCCAGTACTTC. Translated, it gives CASSFGRVQETQYF. The variable domain in full, with the rest retrieved from reference TRBV5-5 and TRBJ2-5, is DAGVTQSPTHLIKTRGQQVTLRCSPISGHKSVSWYQQVLGQGPQFIFQYYEKEERGRGNFPDRFSARQFPNYSSELNVNALLLGDSALYLCASSFGRVQETQYFGPGTRLLVL.

The chain employs TRBV4-1 and TRBJ2-2; D could derive from TRBD1 or TRBD2 (6 bases each). The CDR3 is 16 residues long. Germline V gene data show CDR1 as MGHRA and CDR2 as YSYEKL. The V gene lost 5 bases and the J gene lost 4 bases, with 17 bases spanning the gap. In DNA, the CDR3 is TGCGCCAGCAGCGTGAGGGGGGCCGTTATCACCGGGGAGCTGTTTTTT. This codes for CASSVRGAVITGELFF.

This chain links TRBV7-9 with TRBJ1-4; possibly TRBD1 for D (6 bases). Trimming took 11 bases from V and 1 from J, leaving 23 bases between them. This CDR3 has 17 residues. In germline, CDR1 is SEHNR, CDR2 FQNEAQ (reference sequence). This CDR3 reads CARGGSSVDGTNEKLFF. CDR3 in DNA: TGTGCCCGCGGGGGCTCGTCGGTGGACGGAACTAATGAAAAACTGTTTTTT.

The genes are TRBV6-1 and TRBJ1-2; D may be TRBD1 (6 bases). The CDR3 contains 15 residues. V lost 0 bases and J lost 7, with 15 bases in between. The V gene's germline CDR1 is MNHNS and CDR2 SASEGT. This CDR3 is CASSEARGQSGGYTF. In DNA, the CDR3 is TGTGCCAGCAGTGAAGCCCGAGGACAGTCTGGTGGCTACACCTTC.

This chain links TRBV5-1 with TRBJ1-2; 7 bases are a match to TRBD1. The CDR3 sequence is 16 residues long. Germline loops: CDR1 SGHRS, CDR2 YFSETQ. V lost 4 bases, J lost 5 bases, and 14 bases stayed unmatched. CDR3 loop: CASSRDQGGLKYGYTF. The CDR3, as DNA: TGCGCCAGCAGCCGCGACCAGGGGGGGCTAAAATATGGCTACACCTTC.

Concerning this clone: The junction shows a germline mismatch at one end, possibly a read error. The chain's CDR3 is CASSLEDRRHTNF. The CDR3 coding sequence is TGTGCCAGCAGCTTAGAAGACCGACGCCACACAAACTTC. This chain joins TRBV7-8 and TRBJ2-5; no firm D call. The germline gives CDR1 SGHVS, CDR2 FQNEAQ. This CDR3 has 13 amino acids.

The gene calls are TRBV7-9 and TRBJ2-1; TRBD1 matches at 9 bases. Germline V gives CDR1 SEHNR, CDR2 FQNEAQ (reference sequence). V lost 5 bases, J lost 4 bases, and 9 bases stayed unmatched. This CDR3 comprises 16 residues. DNA for the CDR3: TGTGCCAGCAGCGCCTGGACAGGGGCGTTATACAATGAGCAGTTCTTC. It is translated as CASSAWTGALYNEQFF.

This CDR3 reads CAWSVVGADTQYF. In nucleotides, the CDR3 is TGTGCCTGGAGTGTGGTGGGTGCAGATACGCAGTATTTT. The chain links TRBV30 to TRBJ2-3; D not certain. The germline gives CDR1 GTSNPN, CDR2 SVGIG (reference sequence). The germline V and J ends were trimmed by 0 bases and 4 bases, with 8 bases remaining between them. CDR3 length: 13 amino acids. Drawing the rest from reference TRBV30 and TRBJ2-3, the complete variable domain is SQTIHQWPATLVQPVGSPLSLECTVEGTSNPNLYWYRQAAGRGLQLLFYSVGIGQISSEVPQNLSASRPQDRQFILSSKKLLLSDSGFYLCAWSVVGADTQYFGPGTRLTVL.

This chain connects TRBV4-1 to TRBJ1-4; D call uncertain. The V gene lost 2 bases and the J gene lost 4 bases, with 17 bases spanning the gap. This CDR3 region has 17 residues. Germline CDR1 and CDR2: MGHRA and YSYEKL. The CDR3 here is CASSQPGLGSSNEKLFF. The CDR3 DNA reads as TGCGCCAGCAGCCAACCGGGGTTAGGATCAAGTAATGAAAAACTGTTTTTT.

V and J are TRBV27 and TRBJ2-7, with D hard to call. Germline V gene lookup returns CDR1 MNHEY and CDR2 SMNVEV (reference sequence). Trimming pared 2 bases from V and 4 bases from J, leaving 12 bases between. The CDR3 contains 14 residues. CDR3 DNA sequence: TGTGCCAGCAGTTTAACGGATGCTCTGTACGAGCAGTACTTC. It encodes CASSLTDALYEQYF.

This clone was seen a few times. The chain joins TRBV28 to TRBJ1-4, with D unclear. This CDR3 spans 13 amino acids. The germline gives CDR1 MDHEN, CDR2 SYDVKM. Trimming removed 5 bases at V and 5 bases at J, with 9 bases between. CDR3 sequence reads: CASSQGRNEKLFF. The CDR3 DNA reads TGTGCCAGCAGTCAAGGACGGAATGAAAAACTGTTTTTT.

The J gene is TRBJ1-1, the V gene TRBV19; unclear D gene. The germline CDR1 and CDR2 sequences are LNHDA and SQIVND (reference sequence). With 7 bases removed from V and 1 base from J, the gap between germline ends came to 16 bases. The CDR3 is 15 amino acids. The CDR3 DNA follows: TGTGCCAGTACCGCCGGTGGAGGACCGAACACTGAAGCTTTCTTT. Encoded protein: CASTAGGGPNTEAFF.

This sequence joins TRBV30 and TRBJ1-2; D is undetermined. Deletions cut 0 bases from V and 4 bases from J, with 3 bases between. Germline V gives CDR1 GTSNPN, CDR2 SVGIG (reference sequence). This CDR3 region has 11 residues. The CDR3 reads CAWSVGYGYTF. The CDR3, as DNA: TGTGCCTGGAGTGTGGGCTATGGCTACACCTTC.

The rearrangement uses TRBV18 and TRBJ2-5; unclear D gene. V gave up 0 bases and J gave up 5 bases, with 16 bases separating them. CDR3 length: 16 amino acids. Germline V gene data show CDR1 as KGHSH and CDR2 as LQKENI. CDR3 DNA: TGTGCCAGCTCACCACCTTCTTCACAGCCTCAGGAGACCCAGTACTTC. Protein product: CASSPPSSQPQETQYF.

This clone has just one count. This sequence joins TRBV7-2 and TRBJ2-5, with TRBD2 matching over 7 bases. The CDR3 length is 13 residues. Germline loops: CDR1 SGHTA, CDR2 FQGNSA. Losses at the gene ends were 4 bases for V and 8 bases for J; bases not matched to a gene: 7. CDR3 amino acids: CASSSQRGPTQYF. The CDR3 nucleotides are TGTGCCAGCAGCTCACAGCGGGGACCCACCCAGTACTTC. The full variable domain, with the rest looked up from reference TRBV7-2 and TRBJ2-5, is GAGVSQSPSNKVTEKGKDVELRCDPISGHTALYWYRQSLGQGLEFLIYFQGNSAPDKSGLPSDRFSAERTGGSVSTLTIQRTQQEDSAVYLCASSSQRGPTQYFGPGTRLLVL.

The chain joins TRBV27 to TRBJ1-2; no firm D call. The CDR3 sequence is 16 residues long. Trimming cost V 2 bases and J 4 bases, with 17 bases left between them. CDR1 is MNHEY, CDR2 SMNVEV, per germline (reference sequence). CDR3 DNA: TGTGCCAGCAGTTTACTCCCCGGCCGGGCTTTCTATGGCTACACCTTC. It yields the protein CASSLLPGRAFYGYTF.

The chain recombines TRBV4-3 with TRBJ2-1; D may be TRBD2 (5 bases). The V gene's germline CDR1 is LGHNA and CDR2 YSLEER. Trimming took off 0 bases at V and 7 bases at J, with 13 bases between the two ends. This CDR3 contains 15 residues. CDR3 coding DNA: TGCGCCAGCAGCCAAGATCACGGGGTGGGGAATGAGCAGTTCTTC. Translating it yields CASSQDHGVGNEQFF.

The chain uses TRBV27 and TRBJ2-3, with D unclear. Germline CDR1 MNHEY, CDR2 SMNVEV (reference sequence). V was shortened by 4 bases and J by 6 bases, with 8 bases between the two germline ends. The CDR3 covers 12 residues. CDR3: CASSSRTDTQYF. In DNA, the CDR3 is TGTGCCAGCAGTTCTCGGACCGATACGCAGTATTTT.

This clone has just a few counts. The V gene is TRBV19, the J gene TRBJ1-3, with unresolved D. The CDR3 has 14 residues. The V gene lost 5 bases and the J gene lost 0 bases, with 8 bases spanning the gap. The germline V gene encodes CDR1 LNHDA and CDR2 SQIVND (reference sequence). DNA for the CDR3: TGTGCCAGTAGTGTAGCCGGCTCTGGAAACACCATATATTTT. Its translation is CASSVAGSGNTIYF.

The V call is TRBV6-5, the J call TRBJ1-1, with a possible D match to TRBD1 (5 bases). The V and J ends lost 6 bases and 5 bases respectively, with 13 bases between them. The length of the CDR3 is 13 residues. CDR1 and CDR2 (germline): MNHEY, SVGAGI. CDR3 protein: CASRRAGETEAFF. Here the CDR3 DNA reads TGTGCCAGCAGAAGGGCGGGGGAGACTGAAGCTTTCTTT.

The chain uses TRBV7-2 and TRBJ1-1; no clear D. Germline CDR1 is SGHTA and CDR2 is FQGNSA. This CDR3 has 13 amino acids. Trimming pared 6 bases from V and 1 base from J, leaving 9 bases between. The CDR3 DNA follows: TGTGCCAGCAGACTCCCTGAGAACACTGAAGCTTTCTTT. It encodes CASRLPENTEAFF.

The genes are TRBV30 and TRBJ2-2, with D maybe TRBD1 (5 bases). The CDR3 totals 12 residues. The germline V and J ends were trimmed by 8 bases and 3 bases, with 10 bases remaining between them. The germline V gene has CDR1 GTSNPN and CDR2 SVGIG (reference sequence). In DNA form, the CDR3 reads TGTGCCCTTCAGGGATACACCGGGGAGCTGTTTTTT. It translates to CALQGYTGELFF.

The rearrangement links TRBV11-2 to TRBJ2-1; D perhaps matches TRBD2 (6 bases). The ends were cut back, 2 bases at V and 6 bases at J, with 14 bases in the middle. The CDR3 is 15 amino acids. Germline CDR1 is SGHAT and CDR2 is FQNNGV. The CDR3 region is CASSLRLVVFNEQFF. The DNA for the CDR3 is TGTGCCAGCAGCTTAAGACTAGTGGTCTTCAATGAGCAGTTCTTC.

The V and J genes are TRBV19 and TRBJ1-5; D unclear. Germline values: CDR1 LNHDA, CDR2 SQIVND (reference sequence). Trimming took off 3 bases at V and 3 bases at J, with 9 bases between the two ends. CDR3 size: 14 residues. CDR3 sequence reads: CASSMPQVNQPQHF. DNA of the CDR3: TGTGCCAGTAGTATGCCGCAAGTCAATCAGCCCCAGCATTTT.